This TCR beta chain is from a study of low-dose radiotherapy and immunotherapy resistance in tumors. Study-wide background: Members of Cohort 1 were treated with 0.5 Gy per fraction every 2 weeks. The prescribed total PTV dose was 6.5 Gy.

Primers targeting TRAV and TRBV primed first-strand cDNA, covering alpha and beta chains. Amplification, which lasted 20 PCR cycles, used a constant-region primer and V-primer adapter to amplify TCRs. MiXCR, run by TCRdb on the reads, gives a single entry per CDR3 protein. The sample lists fewer than 7,500 distinct CDR3 sequences, 75% to 85% occurring once. Low-dose radiotherapy and low-dose cyclophosphamide, together with aspirin, ipilimumab and nivolumab, were given to donors. The CDR3 is 14 residues long. Germline CDR1 SNHLY, CDR2 FYNNEI. Trimming stripped 6 bases from V and 3 bases from J, with 15 bases between. This clonotype came up a few times.

The chain combines TRBV2 with TRBJ2-7; weak D call: TRBD1 (6 bases). The receptor's source is a human donor with advanced metastatic prostate, ovarian, gallbladder or colorectal cancer (not recorded which). This table probably holds off-target reads from a library built for another chain. The CDR3 bases are TGTGCCAGCAGCCACCGGGACACCGACTACGAGCAGTACTTC. Its translation: CASSHRDTDYEQYF.